Below are 12 T cell receptor beta chains sequenced from a single sample in a study of blood T cell repertoires in COVID-19. TCRdb's copy holds only in-frame clones and misses some; the assay was immunoSEQ multiplex PCR. The sample includes about 60,000 clones, 65% to 90% of them seen just once. Sequencing input: peripheral blood. Source of these receptors: a man aged 35-49 years with acute or convalescent COVID-19.

The sample holds one count of this clone. The chain combines TRBV9 with TRBJ1-1, with 7 bases identical to TRBD1. Trimming took 0 bases from V and 1 from J; bases not matched to a gene: 3. Per the germline V gene, CDR1 is SGDLS and CDR2 is YYNGEE. The CDR3 has 15 residues. CDR3 loop: CASSVDRDRNTEAFF. CDR3 coding DNA: TGTGCCAGCAGCGTAGACCGGGACAGGAACACTGAAGCTTTCTTT. Together with reference TRBV9 and TRBJ1-1, the CDR3 gives the full variable domain: DSGVTQTPKHLITATGQRVTLRCSPRSGDLSVYWYQQSLDQGLQFLIQYYNGEERAKGNILERFSAQQFPDLHSELNLSSLELGDSALYFCASSVDRDRNTEAFFGQGTRLTVV.

The chain combines TRBV2 with TRBJ1-4, with 9 bases that match TRBD1. The CDR3 sequence is 13 residues long. J lost 6 bases, V lost 4 bases, and 0 bases had no gene match. The germline CDR1 and CDR2 sequences are SNHLY and FYNNEI. The CDR3 protein is CASSGDRDEKLFF. CDR3 coding DNA: TGTGCCAGCAGTGGGGACAGGGATGAAAAACTGTTTTTT.

A few counts support this clone. The chain links TRBV4-2 to TRBJ2-2; a possible D gene is TRBD1 (5 bases). The CDR3 totals 14 residues. Trimming stripped 4 bases from V and 2 bases from J, with 8 bases between. Per the germline V gene, CDR1 is LGHNA and CDR2 is YNFKEQ. CDR3 nucleotide sequence: TGTGCCAGCAGCCTCAGGGTTAACACCGGGGAGCTGTTTTTT. It codes for CASSLRVNTGELFF.

The chain carries TRBV5-1 and TRBJ2-1, with TRBD2 matching over 7 bases. The CDR3 runs 14 residues. The germline V gene has CDR1 SGHRS and CDR2 YFSETQ. The V gene end was trimmed by 2 bases and the J gene end by 9 bases; junction bases not matched to a gene: 8. The CDR3 DNA is TGCGCCAGCAGCTTCGATAGTTCGGGGGGTGAGCAGTTCTTC. Protein product: CASSFDSSGGEQFF.

This chain links TRBV6-5 with TRBJ2-7, with 9 bases that match TRBD1. The CDR3 extends over 16 amino acids. Germline CDR1 and CDR2: MNHEY and SVGAGI. V dropped 4 bases and J dropped 5; count of bases not matched to a gene: 12. CDR3 sequence (DNA): TGTGCCAGCAGTTTTGGCCGACCGGACAGGGGTCACGAGCAGTACTTC. Its protein is CASSFGRPDRGHEQYF.

The chain combines TRBV2 with TRBJ2-2; 7 nucleotides align to TRBD2. The V and J ends lost 8 bases and 3 bases, in that order; junction bases with no gene match: 6. CDR3 length: 14 amino acids. Germline CDR1 and CDR2: SNHLY and FYNNEI. In DNA, the CDR3 is TGTGCCAGCGGGGGGGTTCGAGACACCGGGGAGCTGTTTTTT. Translated, it gives CASGGVRDTGELFF. The variable domain in full, with the rest retrieved from reference TRBV2 and TRBJ2-2, is EPEVTQTPSHQVTQMGQEVILRCVPISNHLYFYWYRQILGQKVEFLVSFYNNEISEKSEIFDDQFSVERPDGSNFTLKIRSTKLEDSAMYFCASGGVRDTGELFFGEGSRLTVL.

The chain uses TRBV5-5 and TRBJ1-1; D is unclear. Looked up from germline, CDR1 is SGHKS and CDR2 is YYEKEE (reference sequence). This CDR3 is 13 amino acids long. Trimming took 3 bases from V and 3 from J, leaving 9 bases between them. CDR3 sequence reads: CASSYIADTEAFF. The CDR3 DNA sequence: TGTGCCAGCAGCTATATAGCGGACACTGAAGCTTTCTTT.

This rearrangement joins TRBV4-2 to TRBJ1-2, with D possibly matching TRBD1 (5 bases). This CDR3 is 12 amino acids long. Deletions cut 2 bases from V and 8 bases from J, with 9 bases between. The germline V gene has CDR1 LGHNA and CDR2 YNFKEQ. The CDR3 DNA reads TGTGCCAGCAGCCAAAGGGGATACGGCTACACCTTC. Translation gives CASSQRGYGYTF.

The chain couples TRBV29-1 to TRBJ2-1; D might be TRBD1 (6 bases). The CDR3 spans 13 residues. Trimming shortened V by 5 bases and J by 3 bases, and 11 bases separated the two germline ends. Looked up from germline, CDR1 is SQVTM and CDR2 is ANQGSEA. CDR3 sequence reads: CSVLRGYYNEQFF. The CDR3 region has the DNA TGCAGCGTTCTAAGGGGGTACTACAATGAGCAGTTCTTC.

The rearrangement uses TRBV3-1 (or the pseudogene TRBV3-2) and TRBJ2-7; the D gene is possibly TRBD2 (7 bases). In germline, CDR1 is LGHDT, CDR2 YNNKEL (reference sequence). The CDR3 is 15 amino acids. V was cut by 0 bases and J by 3 bases, with 12 bases left in between. The CDR3 region is CASSQDSRGHYEQYF. CDR3 DNA: TGTGCCAGCAGCCAAGATTCGCGGGGGCACTACGAGCAGTACTTC.

The rearrangement uses TRBV5-1 and TRBJ2-5, with 12 positions matching TRBD2. From germline, CDR1 is SGHRS and CDR2 YFSETQ. The CDR3 extends over 17 amino acids. V was pared by 1 base and J by 5 bases, with 9 bases of the junction left unmatched. The CDR3 sequence: CASSLSSSGGAWETQYF. The CDR3 DNA reads TGCGCCAGCAGCTTGAGTTCTAGCGGGGGGGCTTGGGAGACCCAGTACTTC. Combining the CDR3 with reference TRBV5-1 and TRBJ2-5 gives the whole variable domain KAGVTQTPRYLIKTRGQQVTLSCSPISGHRSVSWYQQTPGQGLQFLFEYFSETQRNKGNFPGRFSGRQFSNSRSEMNVSTLELGDSALYLCASSLSSSGGAWETQYFGPGTRLLVL.

V gene TRBV3-1 (or the pseudogene TRBV3-2) combines with J gene TRBJ2-6; TRBD1 matches 11 bases. The length of the CDR3 is 17 residues. Germline trimming cut 6 bases from V and 1 base from J; bases unmatched to any gene: 5. The germline CDR1 and CDR2 sequences are LGHDT and YNNKEL (reference sequence). DNA for the CDR3: TGTGCCAGCAGTAATGGGACAGGGGGATCTGGGGCCAACGTCCTGACTTTC. This translates into CASSNGTGGSGANVLTF.